This T cell receptor beta chain stems from a study of CD8 T cells in ankylosing spondylitis. Study-level points and caveats: In peripheral blood, disease-linked CD8+ clones occurred at relatively low frequencies.

Quantitative 5'-RACE was performed with molecular barcodes, and it yielded the TCR beta libraries. TCRdb reprocessed the 5' RACE reads with MiXCR, giving one entry per CDR3 protein. The table lists 200,000 to 250,000 distinct CDR3 sequences, 10% of them singletons, with 21% in the top ten. This clonotype was recorded at least ten times. The target antigen is unknown. The sequenced material came from blood, either unsorted or a sorted T cell fraction (not recorded which). This sequence was found in a male donor with ankylosing spondylitis or in good health (not recorded which).

The CDR3: CASSLAGDRGLNEQYF. CDR3 DNA sequence: TGTGCCAGCAGCTTGGCGGGGGACAGGGGATTAAACGAGCAGTACTTC. The chain combines TRBV5-6 with TRBJ2-7; 10 nucleotides agree with TRBD1. J lost 5 bases, V lost 0 bases, and 8 bases had no gene match. Germline V lookup: CDR1 SGHDT, CDR2 YYEEEE. The CDR3 is made up of 16 amino acids.